Included here is one T cell receptor beta chain sequence, with context. Its cognate antigen is unknown. V was clipped by 4 bases and J by 3 bases, with 12 bases between them. The CDR3 consists of 14 residues. This entry belongs to a study of T cell responses to AZD1222 COVID-19 vaccine. Study results and caveats: Regions 160-218 and 743-854 held dominance among vaccine-associated CD4 TCRs, which spanned spike. Just 6 or 7 AZD1222 recipients were seropositive at baseline.

Assay: immunoSEQ multiplex PCR; the TCRdb copy retains only in-frame clones and omits some. The sample has roughly 130,000 clones, about 91% seen once. The rearrangement uses TRBV23-1 and TRBJ1-2, with a possible D match to TRBD1 (5 bases). TRBV23-1 falls under the ORF class, with uncertain function. The clonotype originates from an adult in good health. Sequenced here: peripheral blood, sampled on day 0 of AZD1222 vaccination. This CDR3 is CASSLGENHYGYTF. The CDR3, as DNA: TGCGCCAGCAGTCTAGGGGAGAACCACTATGGCTACACCTTC.